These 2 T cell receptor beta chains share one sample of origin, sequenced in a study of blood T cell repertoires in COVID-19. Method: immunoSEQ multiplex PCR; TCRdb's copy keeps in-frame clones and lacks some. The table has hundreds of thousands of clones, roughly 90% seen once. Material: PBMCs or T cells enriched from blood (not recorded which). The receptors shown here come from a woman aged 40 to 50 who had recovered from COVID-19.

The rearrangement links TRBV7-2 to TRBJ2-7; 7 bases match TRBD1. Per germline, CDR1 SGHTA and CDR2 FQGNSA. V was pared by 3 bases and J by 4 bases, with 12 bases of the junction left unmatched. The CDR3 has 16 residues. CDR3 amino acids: CASSFGRGSPLYEQYF. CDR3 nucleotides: TGTGCCAGCAGCTTTGGCAGGGGGTCCCCCCTATACGAGCAGTACTTC. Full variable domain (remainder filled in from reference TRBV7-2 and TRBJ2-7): GAGVSQSPSNKVTEKGKDVELRCDPISGHTALYWYRQSLGQGLEFLIYFQGNSAPDKSGLPSDRFSAERTGGSVSTLTIQRTQQEDSAVYLCASSFGRGSPLYEQYFGPGTRLTVT.

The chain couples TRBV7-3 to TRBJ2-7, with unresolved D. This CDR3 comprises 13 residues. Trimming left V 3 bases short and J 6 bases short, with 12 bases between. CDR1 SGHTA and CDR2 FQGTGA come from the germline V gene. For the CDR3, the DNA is TGTGCCAGCAGCTTCGAGTCTTCCGGCGAGCAGTACTTC. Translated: CASSFESSGEQYF.